This T cell receptor beta chain was identified during a study of read filtering for tumor transcriptome and immune sequencing. Background on the study: Among patients, some 17 were male and 14 female, aged roughly 45 to 80 (mean about 71). Per sample, TCR-region reads ranged about 3.5 to 11 million by IR-seq, roughly 85 to 1273 by RNA-seq.

The library was built from roughly 400 ng RNA with molecular barcoded adaptors for alpha/delta and beta/gamma chains. TCRdb reprocessed the reads with MiXCR, giving one entry per CDR3 protein. The sample lists 75,000 to 95,000 distinct CDR3 sequences; approximately 21% were seen once. This clonotype was seen ten or more times. What it recognizes is unknown. Study results and limitations: In IR-seq, single-read clonotypes were roughly 82% of clonotypes but around 3.2% of reads.

Germline loops: CDR1 MDHEN, CDR2 SYDVKM. V lost 6 bases to trimming and J lost 2 bases; unmatched junction nucleotides: 11. CDR3 size: 16 residues. The TCR comes from a donor over 35 with multiple myeloma. Sequenced input: a population of CD138-negative cells sorted from bone marrow. The chain recombines TRBV28 with TRBJ2-3; TRBD2 agrees at 7 bases. The CDR3 sequence is CASRLAAYTDTDTQYF. The CDR3 coding sequence is TGTGCCAGCAGGCTAGCGGCCTATACAGACACAGATACGCAGTATTTT.